This paragraph reports one T cell receptor (beta chain). This sample was included in a study of early stage breast cancer tumors. Trimming at V came to 0 bases and at J to 1 base, leaving 0 bases not matched to a gene. The V gene's germline CDR1 is SGHRS and CDR2 YFSETQ. CDR3 length: 14 amino acids. Each sample had two DNA replicates, 0.5 ug blood or roughly 1.4 ug tissue. Sequenced by immunoSEQ multiplex PCR; TCRdb stores in-frame clones only, minus some. The data show some 10,000 clones, with 60% to 85% seen just once and 7% to 9.5% held by the top ten. Sequenced: normal breast tissue next to the tumor. The chain uses TRBV5-1 and TRBJ2-5, with 7 positions matching TRBD2. The source of this sequence is a person aged 35-49 years with breast cancer. Here the CDR3 reads CASSLERGQETQYF. Written as DNA, the CDR3 is TGCGCCAGCAGCTTGGAGCGGGGCCAAGAGACCCAGTACTTC.